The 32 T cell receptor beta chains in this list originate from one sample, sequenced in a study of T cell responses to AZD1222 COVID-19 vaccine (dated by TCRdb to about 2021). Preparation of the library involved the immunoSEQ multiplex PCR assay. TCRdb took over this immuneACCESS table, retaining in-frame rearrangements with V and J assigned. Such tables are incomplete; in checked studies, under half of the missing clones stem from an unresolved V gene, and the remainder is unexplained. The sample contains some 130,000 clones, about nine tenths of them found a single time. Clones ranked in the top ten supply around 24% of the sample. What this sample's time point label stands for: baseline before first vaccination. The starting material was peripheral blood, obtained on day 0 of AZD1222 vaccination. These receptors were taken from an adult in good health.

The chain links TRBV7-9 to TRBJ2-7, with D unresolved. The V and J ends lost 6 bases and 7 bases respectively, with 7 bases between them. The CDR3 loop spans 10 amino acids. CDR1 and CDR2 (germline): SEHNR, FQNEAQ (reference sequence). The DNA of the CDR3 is TGTGCCAGCAGTGGATCGGAGCAGTACTTC. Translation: CASSGSEQYF. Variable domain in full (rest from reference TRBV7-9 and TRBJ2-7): DTGVSQNPRHKITKRGQNVTFRCDPISEHNRLYWYRQTLGQGPEFLTYFQNEAQLEKSRLLSDRFSAERPKGSFSTLEIQRTEQGDSAMYLCASSGSEQYFGPGTRLTVT.

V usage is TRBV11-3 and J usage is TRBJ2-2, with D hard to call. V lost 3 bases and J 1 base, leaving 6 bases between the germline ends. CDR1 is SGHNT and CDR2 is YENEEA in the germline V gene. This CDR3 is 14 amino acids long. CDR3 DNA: TGTGCCAGCAGCTTTGAATGGAACACCGGGGAGCTGTTTTTT. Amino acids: CASSFEWNTGELFF.

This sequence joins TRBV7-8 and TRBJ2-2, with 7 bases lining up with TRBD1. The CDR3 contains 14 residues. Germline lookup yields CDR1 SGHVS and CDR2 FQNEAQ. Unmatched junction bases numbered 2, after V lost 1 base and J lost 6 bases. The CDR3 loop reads CASSLGDRAGELFF. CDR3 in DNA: TGTGCCAGCAGCTTAGGCGACAGGGCCGGGGAGCTGTTTTTT.

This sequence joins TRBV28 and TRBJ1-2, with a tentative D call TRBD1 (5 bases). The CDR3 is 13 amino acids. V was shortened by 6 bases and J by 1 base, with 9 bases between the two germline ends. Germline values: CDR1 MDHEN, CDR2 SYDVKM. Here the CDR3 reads CASSPGLNYGYTF. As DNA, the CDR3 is TGTGCCAGCAGCCCGGGACTTAACTATGGCTACACCTTC.

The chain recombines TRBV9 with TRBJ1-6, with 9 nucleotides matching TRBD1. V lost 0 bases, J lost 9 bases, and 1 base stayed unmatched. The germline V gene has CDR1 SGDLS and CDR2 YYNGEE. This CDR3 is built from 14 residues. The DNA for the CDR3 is TGTGCCAGCAGCGTAGTGGGACAGGGTTCACCCCTCCACTTT. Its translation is CASSVVGQGSPLHF. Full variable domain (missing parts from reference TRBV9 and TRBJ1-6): DSGVTQTPKHLITATGQRVTLRCSPRSGDLSVYWYQQSLDQGLQFLIQYYNGEERAKGNILERFSAQQFPDLHSELNLSSLELGDSALYFCASSVVGQGSPLHFGNGTRLTVT.

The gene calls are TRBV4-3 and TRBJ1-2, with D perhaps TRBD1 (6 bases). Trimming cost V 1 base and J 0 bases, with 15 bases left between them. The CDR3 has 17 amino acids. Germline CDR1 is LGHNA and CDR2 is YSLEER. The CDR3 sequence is CASSQGLPGEANYGYTF. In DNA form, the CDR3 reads TGCGCCAGCAGCCAAGGCTTACCAGGGGAAGCTAACTATGGCTACACCTTC.

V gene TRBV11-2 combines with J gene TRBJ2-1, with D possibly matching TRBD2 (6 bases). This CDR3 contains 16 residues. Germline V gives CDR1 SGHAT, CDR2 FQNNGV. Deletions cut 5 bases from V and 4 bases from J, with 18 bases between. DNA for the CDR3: TGTGCCAGCAGCCCCCACGGGGGAGGTGGGTACAATGAGCAGTTCTTC. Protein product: CASSPHGGGGYNEQFF.

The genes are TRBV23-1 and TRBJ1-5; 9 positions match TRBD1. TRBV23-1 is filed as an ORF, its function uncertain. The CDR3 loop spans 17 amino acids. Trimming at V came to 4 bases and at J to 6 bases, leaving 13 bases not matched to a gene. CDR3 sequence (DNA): TGCGCCAGCAGTCGCGCTACCCGGGACAGGGTCCCTCAGCCCCAGCATTTT. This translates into CASSRATRDRVPQPQHF.

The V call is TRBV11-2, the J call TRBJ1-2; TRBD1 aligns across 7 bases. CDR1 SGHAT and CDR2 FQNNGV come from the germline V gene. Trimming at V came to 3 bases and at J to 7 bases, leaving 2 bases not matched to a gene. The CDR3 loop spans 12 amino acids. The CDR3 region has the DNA TGTGCCAGCAGCTTCGACAGGGTTGGCTACACCTTC. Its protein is CASSFDRVGYTF.

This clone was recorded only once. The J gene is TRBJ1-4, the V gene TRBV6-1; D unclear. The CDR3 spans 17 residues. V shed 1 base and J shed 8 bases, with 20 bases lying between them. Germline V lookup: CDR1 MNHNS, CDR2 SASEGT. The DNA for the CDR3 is TGTGCCAGCAGTGAAGGGAACTATGGCCGTCGAAGGGAAAAACTGTTTTTT. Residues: CASSEGNYGRRREKLFF.

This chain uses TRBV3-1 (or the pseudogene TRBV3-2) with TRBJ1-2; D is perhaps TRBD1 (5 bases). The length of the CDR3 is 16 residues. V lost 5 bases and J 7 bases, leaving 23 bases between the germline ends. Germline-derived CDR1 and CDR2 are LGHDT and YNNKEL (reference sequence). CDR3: CASSFSSTARKSGYTF. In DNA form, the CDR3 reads TGTGCCAGCAGCTTCTCTTCGACAGCCCGGAAATCTGGCTACACCTTC.

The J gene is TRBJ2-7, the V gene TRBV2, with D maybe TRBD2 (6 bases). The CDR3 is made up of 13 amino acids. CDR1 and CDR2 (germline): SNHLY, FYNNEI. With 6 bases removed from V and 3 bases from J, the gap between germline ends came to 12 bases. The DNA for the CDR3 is TGTGCCAGCAGCAGGACTATCGACTACGAGCAGTACTTC. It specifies CASSRTIDYEQYF.

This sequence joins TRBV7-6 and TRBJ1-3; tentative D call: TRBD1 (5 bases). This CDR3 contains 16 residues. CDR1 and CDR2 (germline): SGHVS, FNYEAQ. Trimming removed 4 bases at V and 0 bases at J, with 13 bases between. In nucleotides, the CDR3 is TGTGCCAGCAGCTCAAGAGGGGCTTCCTCTGGAAACACCATATATTTT. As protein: CASSSRGASSGNTIYF.

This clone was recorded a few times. This CDR3 is CASSLIAGGNTEAFF. As DNA, the CDR3 is TGCGCCAGCAGCTTAATCGCGGGGGGGAACACTGAAGCTTTCTTT. This rearrangement joins TRBV5-1 to TRBJ1-1, with a weak D call TRBD1 (5 bases). V lost 2 bases to trimming and J lost 1 base, with 12 bases between them. CDR1 is SGHRS, CDR2 YFSETQ, per germline. The CDR3 has 15 amino acids.

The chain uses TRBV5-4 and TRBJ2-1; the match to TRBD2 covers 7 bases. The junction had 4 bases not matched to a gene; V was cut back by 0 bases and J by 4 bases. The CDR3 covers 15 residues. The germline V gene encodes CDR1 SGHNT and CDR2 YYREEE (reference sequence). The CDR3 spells CASSLVIAGYNEQFF. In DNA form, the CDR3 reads TGTGCCAGCAGCTTGGTTATAGCGGGTTACAATGAGCAGTTCTTC.

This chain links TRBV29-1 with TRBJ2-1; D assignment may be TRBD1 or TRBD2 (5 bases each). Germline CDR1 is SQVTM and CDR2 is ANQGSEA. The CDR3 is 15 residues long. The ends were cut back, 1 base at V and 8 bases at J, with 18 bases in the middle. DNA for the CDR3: TGCAGCGTTGAAGGAGGGGCAGGGATAGGAGATGAGCAGTTCTTC. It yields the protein CSVEGGAGIGDEQFF.

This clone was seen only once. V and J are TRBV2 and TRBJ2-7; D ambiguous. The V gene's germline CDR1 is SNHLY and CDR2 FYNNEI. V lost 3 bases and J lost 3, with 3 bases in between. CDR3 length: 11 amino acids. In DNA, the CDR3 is TGTGCCAGCAGTGATGACTACGAGCAGTACTTC. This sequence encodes CASSDDYEQYF.

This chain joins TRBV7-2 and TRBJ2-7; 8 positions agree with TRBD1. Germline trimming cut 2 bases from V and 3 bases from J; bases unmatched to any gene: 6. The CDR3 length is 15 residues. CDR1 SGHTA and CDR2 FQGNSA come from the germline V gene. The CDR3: CASSLSFGQGYEQYF. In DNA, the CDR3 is TGTGCCAGCAGCTTATCTTTCGGACAGGGCTACGAGCAGTACTTC.

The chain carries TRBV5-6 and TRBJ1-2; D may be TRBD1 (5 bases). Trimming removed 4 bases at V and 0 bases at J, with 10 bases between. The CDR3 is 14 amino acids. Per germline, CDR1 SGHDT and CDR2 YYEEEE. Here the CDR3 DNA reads TGTGCCAGCAGCCGACAGTCCACTAACTATGGCTACACCTTC. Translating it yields CASSRQSTNYGYTF.

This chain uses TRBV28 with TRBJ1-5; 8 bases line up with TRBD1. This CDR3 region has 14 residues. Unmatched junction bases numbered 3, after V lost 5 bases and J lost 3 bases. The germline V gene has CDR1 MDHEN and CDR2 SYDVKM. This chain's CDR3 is CASSKGQANQPQHF. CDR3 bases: TGTGCCAGCAGTAAGGGACAGGCCAATCAGCCCCAGCATTTT.

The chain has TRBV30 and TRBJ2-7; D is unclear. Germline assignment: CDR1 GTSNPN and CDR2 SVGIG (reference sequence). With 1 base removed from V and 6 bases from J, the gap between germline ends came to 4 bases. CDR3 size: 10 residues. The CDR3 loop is CAWSEREQYF. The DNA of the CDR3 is TGTGCCTGGAGTGAACGCGAGCAGTACTTC. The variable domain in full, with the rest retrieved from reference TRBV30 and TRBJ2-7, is SQTIHQWPATLVQPVGSPLSLECTVEGTSNPNLYWYRQAAGRGLQLLFYSVGIGQISSEVPQNLSASRPQDRQFILSSKKLLLSDSGFYLCAWSEREQYFGPGTRLTVT.

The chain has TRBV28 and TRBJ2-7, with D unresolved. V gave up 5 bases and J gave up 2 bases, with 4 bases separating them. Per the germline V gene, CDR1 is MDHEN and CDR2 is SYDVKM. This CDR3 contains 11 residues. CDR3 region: CASSQAYEQYF. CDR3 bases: TGTGCCAGCAGTCAGGCCTACGAGCAGTACTTC.

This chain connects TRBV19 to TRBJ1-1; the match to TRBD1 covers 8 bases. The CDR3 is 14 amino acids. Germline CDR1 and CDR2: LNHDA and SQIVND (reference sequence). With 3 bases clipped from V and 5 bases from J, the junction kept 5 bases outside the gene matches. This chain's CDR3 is CASSMPGGWTEAFF. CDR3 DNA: TGTGCCAGTAGTATGCCAGGGGGCTGGACTGAAGCTTTCTTT.

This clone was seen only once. CDR3 sequence reads: CSASPGLAGEGDTQYF. Here the CDR3 DNA reads TGCAGTGCTAGTCCTGGACTAGCCGGGGAGGGAGATACGCAGTATTTT. The gene calls are TRBV20-1 and TRBJ2-3; the match to TRBD2 covers 8 bases. The V and J ends lost 3 bases and 5 bases, in that order; junction bases with no gene match: 13. Germline CDR1 is DFQATT and CDR2 is SNEGSKA (reference sequence). This CDR3 is built from 16 residues.

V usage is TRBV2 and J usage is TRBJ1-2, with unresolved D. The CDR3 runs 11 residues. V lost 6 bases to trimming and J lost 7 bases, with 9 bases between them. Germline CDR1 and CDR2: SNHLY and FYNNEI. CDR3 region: CASRVLLGYTF. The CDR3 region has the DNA TGTGCCAGCAGGGTACTGCTTGGCTACACCTTC.

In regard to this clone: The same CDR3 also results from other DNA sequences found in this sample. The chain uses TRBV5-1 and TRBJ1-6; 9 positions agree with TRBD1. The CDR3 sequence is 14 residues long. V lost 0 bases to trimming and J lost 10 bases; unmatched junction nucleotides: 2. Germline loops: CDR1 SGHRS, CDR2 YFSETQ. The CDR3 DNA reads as TGCGCCAGCAGCTTGGCTGGACAGGGGTCACCCCTCCACTTT. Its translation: CASSLAGQGSPLHF.

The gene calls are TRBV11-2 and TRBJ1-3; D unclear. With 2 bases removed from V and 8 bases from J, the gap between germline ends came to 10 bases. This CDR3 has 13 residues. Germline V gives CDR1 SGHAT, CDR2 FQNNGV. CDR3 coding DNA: TGTGCCAGCAGCTTACAACAGTGGGACACCATATATTTT. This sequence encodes CASSLQQWDTIYF. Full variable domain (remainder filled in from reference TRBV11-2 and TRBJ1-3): EAGVAQSPRYKIIEKRQSVAFWCNPISGHATLYWYQQILGQGPKLLIQFQNNGVVDDSQLPKDRFSAERLKGVDSTLKIQPAKLEDSAVYLCASSLQQWDTIYFGEGSWLTVV.

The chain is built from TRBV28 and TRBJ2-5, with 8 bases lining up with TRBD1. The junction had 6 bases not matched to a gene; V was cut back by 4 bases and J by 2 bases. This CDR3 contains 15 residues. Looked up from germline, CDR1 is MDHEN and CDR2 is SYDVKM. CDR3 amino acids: CASSSITGGQETQYF. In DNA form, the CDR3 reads TGTGCCAGCAGTTCCATCACAGGGGGGCAAGAGACCCAGTACTTC.

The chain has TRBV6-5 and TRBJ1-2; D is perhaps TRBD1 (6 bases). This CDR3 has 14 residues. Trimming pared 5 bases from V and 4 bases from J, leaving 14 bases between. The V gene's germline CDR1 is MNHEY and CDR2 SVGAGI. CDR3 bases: TGTGCCAGCAGTATCGGAGGACAGCCCTATGGCTACACCTTC. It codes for CASSIGGQPYGYTF.

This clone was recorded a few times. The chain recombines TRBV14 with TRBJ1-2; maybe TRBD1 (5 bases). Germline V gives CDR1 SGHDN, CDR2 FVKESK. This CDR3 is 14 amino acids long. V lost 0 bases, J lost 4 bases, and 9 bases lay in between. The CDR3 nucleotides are TGTGCCAGCAGCCAAGACAGGGCGATCTATGGCTACACCTTC. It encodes CASSQDRAIYGYTF.

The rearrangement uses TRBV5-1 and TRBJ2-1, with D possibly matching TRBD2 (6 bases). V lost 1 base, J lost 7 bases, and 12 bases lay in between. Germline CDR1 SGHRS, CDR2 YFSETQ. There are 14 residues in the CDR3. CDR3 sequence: CASSLNMGGNEQFF. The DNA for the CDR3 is TGCGCCAGCAGCTTGAATATGGGAGGAAATGAGCAGTTCTTC.

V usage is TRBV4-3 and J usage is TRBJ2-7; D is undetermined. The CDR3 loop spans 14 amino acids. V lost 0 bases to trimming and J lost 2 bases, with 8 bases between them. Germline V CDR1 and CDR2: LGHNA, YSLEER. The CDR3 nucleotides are TGCGCCAGCAGCCAAGAAACTACCCCCTACGAGCAGTACTTC. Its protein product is CASSQETTPYEQYF.